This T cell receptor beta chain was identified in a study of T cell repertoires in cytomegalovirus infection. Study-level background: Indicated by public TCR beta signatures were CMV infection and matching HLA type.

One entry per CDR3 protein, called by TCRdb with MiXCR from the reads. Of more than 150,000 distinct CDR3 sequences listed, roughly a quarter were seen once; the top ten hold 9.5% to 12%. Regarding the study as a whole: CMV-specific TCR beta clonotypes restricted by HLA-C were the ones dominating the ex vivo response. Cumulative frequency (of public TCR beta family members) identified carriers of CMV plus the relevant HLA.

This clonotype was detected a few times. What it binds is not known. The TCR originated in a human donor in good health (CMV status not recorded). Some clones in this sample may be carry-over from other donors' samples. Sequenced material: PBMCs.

The CDR3 bases are TGTGCCAGCAGCTTGGGAGCGGGGAATGAGCAGTTCTTC. It specifies CASSLGAGNEQFF. This chain joins TRBV7-3 and TRBJ2-1; 7 bases are a match to TRBD2. The germline CDR1 and CDR2 sequences are SGHTA and FQGTGA. The CDR3 runs to 13 residues. J was trimmed by 7 bases and V by 3 bases; bases with no gene match: 3.